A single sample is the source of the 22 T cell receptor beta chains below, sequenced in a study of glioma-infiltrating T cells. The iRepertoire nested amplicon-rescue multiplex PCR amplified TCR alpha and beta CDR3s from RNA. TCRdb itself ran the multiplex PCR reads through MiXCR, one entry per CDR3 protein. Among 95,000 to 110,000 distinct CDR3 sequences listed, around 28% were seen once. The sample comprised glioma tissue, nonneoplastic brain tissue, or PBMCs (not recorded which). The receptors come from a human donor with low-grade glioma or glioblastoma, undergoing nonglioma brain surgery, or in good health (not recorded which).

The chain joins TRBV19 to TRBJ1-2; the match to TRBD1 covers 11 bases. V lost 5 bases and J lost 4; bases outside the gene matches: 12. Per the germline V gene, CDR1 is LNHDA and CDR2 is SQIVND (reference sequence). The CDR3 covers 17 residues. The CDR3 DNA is TGTGCCAGTAGTCCAGCTCGGGACAGGGGGATTGTCTATGGCTACACCTTC. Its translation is CASSPARDRGIVYGYTF.

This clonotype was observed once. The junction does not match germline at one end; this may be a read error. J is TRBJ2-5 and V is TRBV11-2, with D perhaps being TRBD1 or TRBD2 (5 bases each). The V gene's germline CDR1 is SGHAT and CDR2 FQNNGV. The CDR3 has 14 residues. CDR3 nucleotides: TGTGCCAGCAGCTTAGGTCAGCAGGGAGAGACCCAATACTTC. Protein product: CASSLGQQGETQYF.

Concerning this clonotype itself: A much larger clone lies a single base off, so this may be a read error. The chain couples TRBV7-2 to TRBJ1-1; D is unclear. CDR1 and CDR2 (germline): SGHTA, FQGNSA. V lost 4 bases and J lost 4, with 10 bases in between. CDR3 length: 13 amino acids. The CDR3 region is CASSSGRITEAFF. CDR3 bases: TGTGCCAGCAGCTCAGGCAGGATCACTGAAGCTTTCTTT.

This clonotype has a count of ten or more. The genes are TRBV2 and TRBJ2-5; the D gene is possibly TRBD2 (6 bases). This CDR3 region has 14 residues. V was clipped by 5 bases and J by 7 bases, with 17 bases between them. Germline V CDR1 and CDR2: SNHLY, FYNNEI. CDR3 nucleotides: TGTGCCAGCAGTCTGGCGGAGCCCGGGGGGACCCAGTACTTC. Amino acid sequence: CASSLAEPGGTQYF.

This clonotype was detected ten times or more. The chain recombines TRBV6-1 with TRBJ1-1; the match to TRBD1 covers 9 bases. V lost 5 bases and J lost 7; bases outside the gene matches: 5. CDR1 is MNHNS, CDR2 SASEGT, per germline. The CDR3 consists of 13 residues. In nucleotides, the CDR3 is TGTGCCAGCAGTTGGGACAGGGTGGATGAAGCTTTCTTT. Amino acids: CASSWDRVDEAFF.

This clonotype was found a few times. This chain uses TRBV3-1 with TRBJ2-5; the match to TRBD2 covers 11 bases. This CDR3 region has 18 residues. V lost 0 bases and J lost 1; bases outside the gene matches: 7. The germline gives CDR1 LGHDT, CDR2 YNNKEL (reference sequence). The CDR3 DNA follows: TGTGCCAGCAGCCAAGACCCCCCCGGGACTAGCGGCCAAGAGACCCAGTACTTC. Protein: CASSQDPPGTSGQETQYF.

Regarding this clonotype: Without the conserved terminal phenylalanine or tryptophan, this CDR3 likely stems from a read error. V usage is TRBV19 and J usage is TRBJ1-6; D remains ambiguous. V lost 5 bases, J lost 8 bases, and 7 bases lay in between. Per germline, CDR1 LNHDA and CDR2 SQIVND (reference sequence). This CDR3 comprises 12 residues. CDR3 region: CASSYTDSPLHS. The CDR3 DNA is TGTGCCAGTAGTTACACAGATTCACCCCTCCACTCT.

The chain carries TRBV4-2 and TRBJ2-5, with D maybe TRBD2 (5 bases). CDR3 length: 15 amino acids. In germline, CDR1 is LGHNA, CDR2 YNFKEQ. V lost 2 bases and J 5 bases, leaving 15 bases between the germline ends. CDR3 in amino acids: CASSQRLSAWETQYF. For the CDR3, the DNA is TGTGCCAGCAGCCAACGACTATCAGCTTGGGAGACCCAGTACTTC.

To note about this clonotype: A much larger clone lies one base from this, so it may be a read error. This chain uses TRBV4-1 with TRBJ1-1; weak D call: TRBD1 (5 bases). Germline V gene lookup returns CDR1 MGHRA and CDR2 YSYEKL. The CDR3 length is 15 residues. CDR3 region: CASSPGRGSNTGAFF. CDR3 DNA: TGCGCCAGCAGCCCAGGAAGGGGTTCGAACACTGGAGCTTTCTTT.

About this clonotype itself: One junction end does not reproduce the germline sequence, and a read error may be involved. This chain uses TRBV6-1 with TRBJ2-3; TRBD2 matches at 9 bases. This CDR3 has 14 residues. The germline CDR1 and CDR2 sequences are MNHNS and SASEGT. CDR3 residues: CASARGGAPDTHYF. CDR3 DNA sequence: TGTGCCAGCGCCCGCGGGGGGGCCCCAGATACGCACTATTTT.

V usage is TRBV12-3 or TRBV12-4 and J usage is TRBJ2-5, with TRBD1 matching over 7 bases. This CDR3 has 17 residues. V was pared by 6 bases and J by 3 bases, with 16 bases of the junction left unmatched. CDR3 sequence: CASSPSYFGTAEETQYF. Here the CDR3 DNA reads TGTGCCAGCAGCCCTTCATACTTCGGGACAGCAGAAGAGACCCAGTACTTC.

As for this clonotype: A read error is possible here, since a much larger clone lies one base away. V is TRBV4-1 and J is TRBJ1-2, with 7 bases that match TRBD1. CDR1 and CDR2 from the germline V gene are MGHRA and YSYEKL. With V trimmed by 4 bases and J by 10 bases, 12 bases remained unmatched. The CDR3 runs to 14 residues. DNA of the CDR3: TGCGCCAGCAGCCCAACTGACAGGGTTGGTGTCTACACCTTC. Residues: CASSPTDRVGVYTF.

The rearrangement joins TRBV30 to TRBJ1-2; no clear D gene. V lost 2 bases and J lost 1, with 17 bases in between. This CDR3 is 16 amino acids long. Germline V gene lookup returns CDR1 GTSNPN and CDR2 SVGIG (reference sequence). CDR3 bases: TGTGCCTGGAGTCAAAATGACGGATGGAATAACTATGGCTACACCTTC. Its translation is CAWSQNDGWNNYGYTF.

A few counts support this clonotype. CDR3 in amino acids: CASTLGSVAGYQETQYF. CDR3 in DNA: TGTGCCAGCACCCTCGGGAGTGTAGCGGGGTACCAAGAGACCCAGTACTTC. The chain is built from TRBV7-8 and TRBJ2-5; 8 bases align to TRBD2. From germline, CDR1 is SGHVS and CDR2 FQNEAQ. CDR3 length equals 17 residues. V was pared by 7 bases and J by 0 bases, with 13 bases of the junction left unmatched.

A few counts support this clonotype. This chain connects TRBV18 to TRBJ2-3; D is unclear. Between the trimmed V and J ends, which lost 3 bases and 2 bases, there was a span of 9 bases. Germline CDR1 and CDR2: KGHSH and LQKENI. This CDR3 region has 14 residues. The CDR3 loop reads CASSPRHLTDTQYF. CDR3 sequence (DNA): TGTGCCAGCTCACCCCGACACCTCACAGATACGCAGTATTTT.

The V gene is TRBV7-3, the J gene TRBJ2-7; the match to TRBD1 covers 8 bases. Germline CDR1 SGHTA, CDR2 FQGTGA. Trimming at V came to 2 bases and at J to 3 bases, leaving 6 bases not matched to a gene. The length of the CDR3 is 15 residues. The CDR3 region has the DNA TGTGCCAGCAGCTTAGAAGGGACAGGATTCTACGAGCAGTACTTC. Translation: CASSLEGTGFYEQYF.

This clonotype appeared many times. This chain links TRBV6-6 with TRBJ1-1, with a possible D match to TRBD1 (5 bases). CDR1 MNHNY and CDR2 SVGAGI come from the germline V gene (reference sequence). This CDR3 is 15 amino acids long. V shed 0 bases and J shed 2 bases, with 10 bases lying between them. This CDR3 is CASSYSLGVNTEAFF. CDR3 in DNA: TGTGCCAGCAGTTACTCCCTGGGGGTTAACACTGAAGCTTTCTTT.

CDR3 nucleotide sequence: TGTGCCAGTAGAATTGACAGGGTCTATGGCTACACCTTC. It yields the protein CASRIDRVYGYTF. The V call is TRBV19, the J call TRBJ1-2; 7 nucleotides match TRBD1. Germline V gene sequence: CDR1 LNHDA, CDR2 SQIVND (reference sequence). J lost 4 bases, V lost 6 bases, and 5 bases had no gene match. This CDR3 has 13 amino acids.

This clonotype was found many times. In nucleotides, the CDR3 is TGCAGTGCGACCGGGACGAGAGTGTTTTTT. The encoded protein is CSATGTRVFF. The rearrangement links TRBV20-1 to TRBJ1-4; weak D call: TRBD1 (5 bases). Germline lookup yields CDR1 DFQATT and CDR2 SNEGSKA (reference sequence). Trimming removed 6 bases from V and 15 bases from J, with 14 bases in between. The CDR3 has 10 amino acids.

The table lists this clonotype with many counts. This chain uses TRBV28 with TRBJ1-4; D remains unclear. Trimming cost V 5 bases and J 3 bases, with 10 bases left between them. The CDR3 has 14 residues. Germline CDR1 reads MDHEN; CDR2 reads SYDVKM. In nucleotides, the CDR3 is TGTGCCAGCAGTCCCCGGAGGCCTAATGAAAAACTGTTTTTT. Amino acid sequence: CASSPRRPNEKLFF.

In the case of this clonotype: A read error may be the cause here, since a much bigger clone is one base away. The CDR3 DNA reads as TGTGCCAAGGGTGACTTTGTATCCTACGAGCAGTACTTC. This translates into CAKGDFVSYEQYF. The rearrangement links TRBV6-6 to TRBJ2-7, with D unclear. V lost 10 bases, J lost 1 base, and 14 bases lay in between. Germline CDR1 is MNHNY and CDR2 is SVGAGI (reference sequence). There are 13 residues in the CDR3.

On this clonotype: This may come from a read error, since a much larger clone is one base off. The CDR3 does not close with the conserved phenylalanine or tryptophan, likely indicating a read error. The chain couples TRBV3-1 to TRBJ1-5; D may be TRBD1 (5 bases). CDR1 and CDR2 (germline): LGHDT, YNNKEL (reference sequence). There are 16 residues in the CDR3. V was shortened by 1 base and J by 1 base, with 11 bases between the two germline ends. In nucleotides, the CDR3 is TGTGCCAGCAGCCAAGGAGGGGTTTGGAGCAATCAGCCCCAGCATCTT. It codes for CASSQGGVWSNQPQHL.